The clone carrying this T cell receptor beta chain occurred a few times. What it recognizes is unknown. This entry comes from a study of beta chain features in type 1 diabetes. Study results and limitations: All four CD4+ subsets of Type 1 diabetes patients contained TCRB CDR3s that were moderately but significantly shorter.

Between the trimmed V and J ends, which lost 4 bases and 6 bases, there was a span of 15 bases. The CDR3 contains 14 residues. From germline, CDR1 is KGHSH and CDR2 LQKENI. Sequenced material consisted of expressed TCRB transcripts (all of the isolated RNA was reverse transcribed). Assay: immunoSEQ multiplex PCR; the TCRdb copy retains only in-frame clones and omits some. The profile shows around 25,000 clones, under 70% of them singletons. This sequence originates from a woman in her thirties or forties with type 1 diabetes. Sequencing was carried out using stem cell memory CD4+ T cells from blood. J is TRBJ1-2 and V is TRBV18; a weak D match, TRBD1 (6 bases). The chain's CDR3 is CASSLDRTTDGYTF. The CDR3 DNA sequence: TGTGCCAGCTCACTAGACAGGACCACGGATGGCTACACCTTC. Complete variable domain (other parts from reference TRBV18 and TRBJ1-2): NAGVMQNPRHLVRRRGQEARLRCSPMKGHSHVYWYRQLPEEGLKFMVYLQKENIIDESGMPKERFSAEFPKEGPSILRIQQVVRGDSAAYFCASSLDRTTDGYTFGSGTRLTVV.